Below are 20 T cell receptor beta chains sequenced from a single sample in a study of blood T cell repertoires in COVID-19. TCRdb's copy holds only in-frame clones and misses some; the assay was immunoSEQ multiplex PCR. The sample contains hundreds of thousands of clones, around nine tenths of which appear only once. Specimen: PBMCs or T cells enriched from blood (not recorded which). These receptors all stem from a woman aged 45-60 years who had recovered from COVID-19.

The chain links TRBV15 to TRBJ2-7; TRBD2 aligns across 10 bases. J lost 0 bases, V lost 1 base, and 6 bases had no gene match. The CDR3 totals 17 residues. CDR1 and CDR2 (germline): LNHNV, YYDKDF (reference sequence). This CDR3 is CATSRGRRTSGSYEQYF. CDR3 in DNA: TGTGCCACCAGCAGAGGCCGGAGGACTAGCGGCTCCTACGAGCAGTACTTC.

The J gene is TRBJ2-7, the V gene TRBV11-2; D is ambiguous. Germline values: CDR1 SGHAT, CDR2 FQNNGV. V was clipped by 1 base and J by 3 bases, with 7 bases between them. The CDR3 is 13 residues long. CDR3: CASSLALGYEQYF. CDR3 in DNA: TGTGCCAGCAGCTTAGCCCTCGGCTACGAGCAGTACTTC.

The chain couples TRBV9 to TRBJ2-1; D is unclear. V was shortened by 0 bases and J by 3 bases, with 10 bases between the two germline ends. Germline lookup yields CDR1 SGDLS and CDR2 YYNGEE. This CDR3 contains 15 residues. The CDR3 DNA sequence: TGTGCCAGCAGCGTAGGTGCAGGTTACTACAATGAGCAGTTCTTC. Residues: CASSVGAGYYNEQFF.

This chain links TRBV15 with TRBJ2-2; D may be TRBD1 (5 bases). V shed 1 base and J shed 0 bases, with 9 bases lying between them. The germline V gene has CDR1 LNHNV and CDR2 YYDKDF (reference sequence). This CDR3 is built from 16 residues. CDR3 sequence reads: CATSRVGRANTGELFF. The CDR3 DNA follows: TGTGCCACCAGCAGAGTTGGCAGGGCGAACACCGGGGAGCTGTTTTTT.

The V gene is TRBV9, the J gene TRBJ2-1; 7 bases are a match to TRBD2. Unmatched junction bases numbered 14, after V lost 6 bases and J lost 8 bases. Per the germline V gene, CDR1 is SGDLS and CDR2 is YYNGEE. The CDR3 length is 15 residues. DNA for the CDR3: TGTGCCAGCAATGGCGGGAGTGGGGCGTTGGATGAGCAGTTCTTC. It specifies CASNGGSGALDEQFF.

This clone was recorded a few times. This chain links TRBV4-2 with TRBJ1-1, with 8 nucleotides matching TRBD1. Germline CDR1 LGHNA, CDR2 YNFKEQ. The trim removed 4 bases at V and 3 bases at J, leaving 4 bases unmatched. The CDR3 is 14 amino acids. DNA for the CDR3: TGTGCCAGCAGCCTGGGACAGGCACACACTGAAGCTTTCTTT. Residues: CASSLGQAHTEAFF.

This clone was counted a few times. This sequence joins TRBV7-3 and TRBJ2-3; D perhaps matches TRBD2 (7 bases). This CDR3 comprises 15 residues. V dropped 5 bases and J dropped 0 bases, with 12 bases sitting between them. Germline V gene lookup returns CDR1 SGHTA and CDR2 FQGTGA. CDR3 loop: CASSRGAESTDTQYF. CDR3 DNA sequence: TGTGCCAGCAGCCGGGGGGCGGAGAGCACAGATACGCAGTATTTT.

This clone was seen once. V and J are TRBV7-9 and TRBJ2-5; 11 nucleotides align to TRBD2. V lost 6 bases to trimming and J lost 0 bases; unmatched junction nucleotides: 6. The CDR3 contains 16 residues. Germline V lookup: CDR1 SEHNR, CDR2 FQNEAQ (reference sequence). CDR3 protein: CASSLGLAVNQETQYF. The CDR3 nucleotides read TGTGCCAGCAGTCTGGGACTAGCGGTCAACCAAGAGACCCAGTACTTC.

This chain connects TRBV7-2 to TRBJ1-4; D unclear. The CDR3 runs 13 residues. The V and J ends lost 1 base and 8 bases respectively, with 8 bases between them. Germline values: CDR1 SGHTA, CDR2 FQGNSA. CDR3 sequence: CASSLELEEKLFF. For the CDR3, the DNA is TGTGCCAGCAGCTTAGAGCTTGAGGAAAAACTGTTTTTT. Complete variable domain (other parts from reference TRBV7-2 and TRBJ1-4): GAGVSQSPSNKVTEKGKDVELRCDPISGHTALYWYRQSLGQGLEFLIYFQGNSAPDKSGLPSDRFSAERTGGSVSTLTIQRTQQEDSAVYLCASSLELEEKLFFGSGTQLSVL.

The CDR3 loop reads CASSPTSGTAYYNEQFF. DNA for the CDR3: TGTGCCAGCAGTCCAACTTCCGGGACAGCTTACTACAATGAGCAGTTCTTC. J is TRBJ2-1 and V is TRBV27; 7 bases match TRBD1. J lost 3 bases, V lost 5 bases, and 13 bases had no gene match. CDR1 is MNHEY, CDR2 SMNVEV, per germline (reference sequence). CDR3 length: 17 residues.

The chain uses TRBV20-1 and TRBJ1-1; D is unclear. Germline V gene sequence: CDR1 DFQATT, CDR2 SNEGSKA (reference sequence). V lost 3 bases, J lost 13 bases, and 15 bases lay in between. The CDR3 spans 11 residues. For the CDR3, the DNA is TGCAGTGCTAGTCCCTCTCTCGGGATTTTCTTT. Its protein product is CSASPSLGIFF.

This clone was detected once. J is TRBJ2-3 and V is TRBV5-6; 9 nucleotides line up with TRBD2. CDR1 and CDR2 from the germline V gene are SGHDT and YYEEEE. With V trimmed by 2 bases and J by 5 bases, 9 bases remained unmatched. The CDR3 contains 16 residues. The DNA of the CDR3 is TGTGCCAGCAGCTTTCGCCGGCTAGCGGGACAAGATACGCAGTATTTT. Translating gives CASSFRRLAGQDTQYF.

V gene TRBV18 combines with J gene TRBJ1-5, with 11 bases lining up with TRBD1. This CDR3 spans 16 amino acids. V lost 5 bases to trimming and J lost 1 base; unmatched junction nucleotides: 4. CDR1 and CDR2 (germline): KGHSH, LQKENI. CDR3 DNA sequence: TGTGCCAGCTCAGACGGGACAGGGGGAAGCAATCAGCCCCAGCATTTT. Translation: CASSDGTGGSNQPQHF.

Only one count was recorded for this clone. V gene TRBV27 combines with J gene TRBJ1-6; D ambiguous. The V gene's germline CDR1 is MNHEY and CDR2 SMNVEV (reference sequence). The CDR3 length is 13 residues. V lost 2 bases and J lost 7, with 6 bases in between. CDR3 protein: CASSLGLNSPLHF. The CDR3 nucleotides are TGTGCCAGCAGTTTAGGGCTGAATTCACCCCTCCACTTT.

The rearrangement joins TRBV7-2 to TRBJ2-2, with 8 bases lining up with TRBD1. This CDR3 is built from 15 residues. V dropped 5 bases and J dropped 5; count of bases not matched to a gene: 7. CDR1 and CDR2 from the germline V gene are SGHTA and FQGNSA. CDR3 region: CASSQDRVGTGELFF. CDR3 bases: TGTGCCAGCAGCCAGGACAGGGTAGGGACCGGGGAGCTGTTTTTT.

The V call is TRBV27, the J call TRBJ2-3; maybe TRBD1 (6 bases). Germline CDR1 reads MNHEY; CDR2 reads SMNVEV (reference sequence). This CDR3 has 15 residues. V gave up 6 bases and J gave up 8 bases, with 21 bases separating them. DNA for the CDR3: TGTGCCAGCAGCAGAAACAGGGAAGGTACTGGTACGCAGTATTTT. Its protein product is CASSRNREGTGTQYF.

Written as DNA, the CDR3 is TGCGCCAGCAGCCAAGCGTCGAGCCCTATATTTTTT. Translating gives CASSQASSPIFF. The V call is TRBV4-1, the J call TRBJ1-4; D gene ambiguous. CDR1 is MGHRA and CDR2 is YSYEKL in the germline V gene. Trimming took off 1 base at V and 17 bases at J, with 14 bases between the two ends. CDR3 length equals 12 residues.

The V gene is TRBV4-1, the J gene TRBJ1-4, with 11 nucleotides matching TRBD1. The junction had 8 bases not matched to a gene; V was cut back by 4 bases and J by 4 bases. Looked up from germline, CDR1 is MGHRA and CDR2 is YSYEKL. The CDR3 extends over 17 amino acids. The DNA for the CDR3 is TGCGCCAGCAGCCCCTTAGGACAGGGGGCGGGTAATGAAAAACTGTTTTTT. It translates to CASSPLGQGAGNEKLFF.

The V gene is TRBV19, the J gene TRBJ2-1; 7 bases fit TRBD1. Germline loops: CDR1 LNHDA, CDR2 SQIVND (reference sequence). V gave up 3 bases and J gave up 6 bases; unmatched junction bases: 5. This CDR3 has 14 residues. Here the CDR3 reads CASSITGDGNEQFF. Written as DNA, the CDR3 is TGTGCCAGTAGTATTACAGGGGATGGCAATGAGCAGTTCTTC.

On this clone: Other DNA sequences in this specimen translate into the identical CDR3. V usage is TRBV15 and J usage is TRBJ2-7, with unresolved D. This CDR3 comprises 14 residues. The V end was cut by 1 base, the J end by 3 bases, with 10 bases between. Germline V CDR1 and CDR2: LNHNV, YYDKDF (reference sequence). The DNA of the CDR3 is TGTGCCACCAGCAGAGGTGGCGGAAACTACGAGCAGTACTTC. Translated: CATSRGGGNYEQYF.